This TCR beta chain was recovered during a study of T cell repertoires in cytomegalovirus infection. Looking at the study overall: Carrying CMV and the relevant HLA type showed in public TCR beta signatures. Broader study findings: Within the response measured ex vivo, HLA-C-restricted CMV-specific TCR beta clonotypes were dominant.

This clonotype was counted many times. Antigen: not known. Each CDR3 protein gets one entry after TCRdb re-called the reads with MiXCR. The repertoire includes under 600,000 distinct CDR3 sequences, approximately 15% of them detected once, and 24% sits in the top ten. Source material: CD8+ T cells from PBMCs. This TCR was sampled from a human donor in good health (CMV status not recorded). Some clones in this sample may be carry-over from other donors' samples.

CDR3: CASSQPLDFQGDYGYTF. CDR3 sequence (DNA): TGTGCCAGCAGCCAACCATTGGACTTCCAGGGGGATTATGGCTACACCTTC. V is TRBV4-2 and J is TRBJ1-2; 7 positions agree with TRBD1. The CDR3 covers 17 residues. Germline V gene sequence: CDR1 LGHNA, CDR2 YNFKEQ. The V gene end was trimmed by 2 bases and the J gene end by 5 bases; junction bases not matched to a gene: 14.